This is a list of T cell receptor beta chains from one sample in a study of beta chain features in type 1 diabetes. Here immunoSEQ multiplex PCR was the method, and the copy in TCRdb shows in-frame clones only, minus some. The data contain about 130,000 clones, 7% to 10% of them singletons. Input material: central memory CD4+ T cells from blood. These receptors were taken from a man younger than 35 in good health. Both conserved end residues are trimmed from each CDR3. The order of the fields is J gene, V gene, CDR3 protein.

j_gene: TRBJ2-7
v_gene: TRBV28
CDR3aa: ASSLLGGTSGAREQY

j_gene: TRBJ1-2
v_gene: TRBV27
CDR3aa: ASSLSGARGYT

j_gene: TRBJ2-1
v_gene: TRBV5-5
CDR3aa: ASSRGTSGGYEQF

j_gene: TRBJ2-2
v_gene: TRBV7-2
CDR3aa: ASSSGQGAGELF

j_gene: TRBJ2-2
v_gene: TRBV27
CDR3aa: ASSFQGMTGELF

j_gene: TRBJ2-3
v_gene: TRBV5-1
CDR3aa: ASSGGEFTDTQY

j_gene: TRBJ2-7
v_gene: TRBV6-1
CDR3aa: ASSEAWQGAYEQY

j_gene: TRBJ2-7
v_gene: TRBV6-5
CDR3aa: ASNSGTGSIEQY

j_gene: TRBJ2-1
v_gene: TRBV7-2
CDR3aa: ASSPTTDRQF

j_gene: TRBJ1-2
v_gene: TRBV30
CDR3aa: AWSARTGGLLDYGYT